This section outlines one TCR beta chain sequence together with its context. Its matching antigen is unknown. Germline loops: CDR1 MDHEN, CDR2 SYDVKM. With V trimmed by 5 bases and J by 3 bases, 11 bases remained unmatched. The CDR3 consists of 16 residues. These data are taken from a study of response to subunit inactivated influenza vaccine. Broader study findings: Few new T cells, the authors suggested, are recruited by each seasonal influenza vaccination.

TCRdb reprocessed the RT-PCR reads with MiXCR, giving one entry per CDR3 protein. The table has around 750,000 distinct CDR3 sequences, about 20% seen once. The chain joins TRBV28 to TRBJ2-7, with 9 bases that match TRBD1. This sample comprised PBMCs from blood, obtained 5 days after vaccination. The origin of this receptor is a man aged 45-60 years who received an inactivated influenza vaccine. This chain's CDR3 is CASSITPGQGIYEQYF. CDR3 nucleotide sequence: TGTGCCAGCAGTATAACGCCGGGACAGGGAATCTACGAGCAGTACTTC. The entire variable domain, with the rest obtained from reference TRBV28 and TRBJ2-7, is as follows: DVKVTQSSRYLVKRTGEKVFLECVQDMDHENMFWYRQDPGLGLRLIYFSYDVKMKEKGDIPEGYSVSREKKERFSLILESASTNQTSMYLCASSITPGQGIYEQYFGPGTRLTVT.